The sequence of this T cell receptor (beta chain) was determined in a study of relationships among human T cell subsets (dated by TCRdb to the early 2010s). Regarding the study in general: Eight distinct blood T cell populations were sequenced: pan T, CD8 cytotoxic, regulatory, Th1, Th2, naive plus transitional, activated and memory cells.

The study at large found these results: A CD4+CD8+ double-positive population could not be excluded by the bead-based sorting. No statistically significant differences in V, D and J usage, CDR3 length or N-nucleotide additions were observed among the seven subsets. The substantial sharing of CDR3s among Th1, Th2 and regulatory T cells was interpreted as suggesting that cell fate choices are stochastic. While more than 60% of CD8+ cytotoxic sequences came from clones with more than 100 reads, the regulatory and Th2 subsets had few clones of that kind.

The CD4+CD25-CD294- flow-through remaining after the CD25, CD56 and CD294 bead selections was collected as Th1 cells. Miltenyi superparamagnetic beads coated with subset-specific monoclonal antibodies were used for isolation of the T cell subsets. All T cell populations were isolated from peripheral blood. Ficoll separation was used to obtain mononuclear cells from whole blood, after which anti-CD14 microbeads were used to deplete monocytes. Isolated cell populations were immediately resuspended in RNAprotect reagent. This clonotype has a handful of counts. Which antigen it targets is not known. Base-call qualities are not available, and no considerably larger clone is one nucleotide away. The trim is 2 bases for V and 6 bases for J, with a gap of 16 bases between the germline ends. The CDR3 runs 15 residues from the cysteine to the phenylalanine. The entry retains the CDR3 DNA only, 45 bases that are in frame from base 1. CDR1 MDHEN and CDR2 SYDVKM are derived from the germline V gene.

The receptor library was made with multiplex PCR. TCRdb names 454 GS FLX as the instrument used. Semiquantitative ARM-PCR was used to amplify the TCR alpha and beta CDR3 regions from mRNA. In ARM-PCR, tagged nested gene-specific primers were used first, and exponential amplification was then carried out by communal superprimers. Before the first-round PCR products went through the second amplification round, exonuclease was used to remove the nested primers. The amplicons were sequenced on the 454 platform, a system that can rapidly sequence millions of DNA fragments without cloning bias. A read mappable to both V and J germline segments was defined as an effective read. The study's own analysis went as follows. IRmap, which uses pyromap, a Smith-Waterman modification adapted to 454 sequencing errors, was used to assign reads to germline V, D and J segments. To filter D-beta assignments, cutoffs were set at the 99th percentile of the alignment scores obtained from simulated random sequences. CDR3 was defined as the amino acids between the conserved V-segment Y[YFLI]C motif and the J-segment [FW]GXGT motif. Repertoire diversity was estimated with a compound Poisson process model previously applied to large-scale EST data. A procedure for detecting cross-contamination was applied so that sample contamination could be argued against as the origin of shared CDR3s. The public sequencing data were trimmed at Q25 with fastp and processed into clonotypes with MiXCR by TCRdb, which kept only in-frame beta chains. When rows share a CDR3 protein, they turn into one entry using the most common DNA and genes. The V and J calls reflect TCRdb's pipeline rather than the authors' work. Within this sample are 13,000 or so distinct CDR3 sequences, with approximately 67% of them counted one time only. Clones ranked in the top ten supply 25% to 30% of the sample.

Sequenced input: CD4+ Th1 cells sorted from blood. The sample's cell subset or site, from its label and the paper: CD4+CD25-CD294- T helper 1 cells. The chain links TRBV28 with TRBJ1-2; no D gene is confidently identified. This TCR came from a man aged 35 to 55 in good health. The CDR3: CASSLPTVSQDGYTF. The DNA reads TGTGCCAGCAGTTTACCCACGGTATCCCAGGATGGCTACACCTTC.